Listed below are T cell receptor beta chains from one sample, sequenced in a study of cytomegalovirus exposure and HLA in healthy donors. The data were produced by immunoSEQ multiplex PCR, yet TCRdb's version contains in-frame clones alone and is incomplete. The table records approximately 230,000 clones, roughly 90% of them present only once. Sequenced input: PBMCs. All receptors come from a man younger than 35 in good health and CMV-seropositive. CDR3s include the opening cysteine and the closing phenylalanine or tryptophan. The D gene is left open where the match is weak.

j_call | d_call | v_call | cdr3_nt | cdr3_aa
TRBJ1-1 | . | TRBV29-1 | TGCAGCTCGCTCGATGGGGCTGAAGCTTTCTTT | CSSLDGAEAFF
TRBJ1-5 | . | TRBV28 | TGTGCCAGCATCTTGGGGGGGGCTTATAATCAGCCCCAGCATTTT | CASILGGAYNQPQHF
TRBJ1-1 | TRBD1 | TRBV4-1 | TGCGCCAGCAGCCACGATAGACAGGGGGGATACACTGAAGCTTTCTTT | CASSHDRQGGYTEAFF
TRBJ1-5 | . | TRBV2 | TGTGCCAGCAGAGCCAGGGGCGAACAGCCCCAGCATTTT | CASRARGEQPQHF
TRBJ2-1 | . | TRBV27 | TGTGCCAGCAGTTGGGCGGGGTTCTACAATGAGCAGTTCTTC | CASSWAGFYNEQFF
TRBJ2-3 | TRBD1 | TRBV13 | TGTGCCAGCAGCTTAGAAGGACAGGGGACAGATACGCAGTATTTT | CASSLEGQGTDTQYF
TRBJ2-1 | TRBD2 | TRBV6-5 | TGTGCCAGCAGAACTAGCGGGAGCTCCTACAATGAGCAGTTCTTC | CASRTSGSSYNEQFF
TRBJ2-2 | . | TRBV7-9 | TGTGCCAGCAGCCCGACAGCTTACACCGGGGAGCTGTTTTTT | CASSPTAYTGELFF
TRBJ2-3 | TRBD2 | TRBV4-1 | TGCGCCAGCAGCCTAGCGGGAGGTGGAGATACGCAGTATTTT | CASSLAGGGDTQYF
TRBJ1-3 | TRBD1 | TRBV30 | TGTGCCGGACAGGGTTCTGGAAACACCATATATTTT | CAGQGSGNTIYF
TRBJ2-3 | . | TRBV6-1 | TGTGCCAGTAGCGTACCTAGCACAGATACGCAGTATTTT | CASSVPSTDTQYF
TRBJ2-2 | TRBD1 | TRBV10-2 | TGCGCCAGCAGGAGGGGAGACAGGGAATCCGGGGAGCTGTTTTTT | CASRRGDRESGELFF
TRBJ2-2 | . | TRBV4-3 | TGCGCCAGCAGCCAAGGATTGAGGCTTTTTAACACCGGGGAGCTGTTTTTT | CASSQGLRLFNTGELFF